Below, one TCR beta chain is given with its context. Its antigen is as yet unknown. Other DNA sequences in the sample encode the same CDR3. The data were obtained in a study of cytomegalovirus exposure and HLA in healthy donors. Germline lookup yields CDR1 MGHRA and CDR2 YSYEKL. This CDR3 region has 15 residues. Trimming cost V 1 base and J 5 bases; bases outside gene matches: 6. Overall study findings and caveats: Per published reports, the classifier diagnosed cytomegalovirus status with high specificity and sensitivity. According to a later analysis, TCR clusters from the first cohort tended to co-occur in the 120 or so validation repertoires.

Profiling relied on immunoSEQ multiplex PCR, and the TCRdb table lists in-frame clones only, not all of them. The sample holds about 280,000 clones, around 89% seen once. Source material: PBMCs. The genes are TRBV4-1 and TRBJ2-3, with 7 bases matching TRBD2. The TCR sequence derives from a woman between 18 and 30 years old in good health and CMV-seronegative. In nucleotides, the CDR3 is TGCGCCAGCAGCCAAGGGGGGTTAGCGGGAGATACGCAGTATTTT. It yields the protein CASSQGGLAGDTQYF.